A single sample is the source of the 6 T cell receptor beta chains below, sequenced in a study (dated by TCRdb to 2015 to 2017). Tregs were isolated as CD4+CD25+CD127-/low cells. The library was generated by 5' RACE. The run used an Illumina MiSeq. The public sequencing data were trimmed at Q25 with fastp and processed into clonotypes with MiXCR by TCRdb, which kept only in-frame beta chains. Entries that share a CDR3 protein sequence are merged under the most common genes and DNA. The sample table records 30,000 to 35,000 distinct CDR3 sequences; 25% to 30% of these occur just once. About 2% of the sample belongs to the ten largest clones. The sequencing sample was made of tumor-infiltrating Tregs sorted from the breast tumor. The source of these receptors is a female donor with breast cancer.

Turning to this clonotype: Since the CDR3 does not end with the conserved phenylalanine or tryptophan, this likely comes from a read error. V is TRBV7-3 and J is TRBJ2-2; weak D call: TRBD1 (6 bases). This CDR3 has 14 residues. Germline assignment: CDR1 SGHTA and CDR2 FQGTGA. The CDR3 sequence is CASSPDRTAGELFL. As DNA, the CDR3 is TGCGCCAGCAGCCCCGACAGGACGGCCGGGGAGCTGTTTCTT.

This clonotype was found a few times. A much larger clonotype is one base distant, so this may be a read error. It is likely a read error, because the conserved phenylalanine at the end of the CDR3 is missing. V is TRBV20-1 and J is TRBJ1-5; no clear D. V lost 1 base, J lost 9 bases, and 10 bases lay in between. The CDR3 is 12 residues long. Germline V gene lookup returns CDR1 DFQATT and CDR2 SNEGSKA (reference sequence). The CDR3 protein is CSARVGIGPQHS. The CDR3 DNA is TGCAGTGCTAGAGTTGGTATCGGGCCCCAGCATTCT.

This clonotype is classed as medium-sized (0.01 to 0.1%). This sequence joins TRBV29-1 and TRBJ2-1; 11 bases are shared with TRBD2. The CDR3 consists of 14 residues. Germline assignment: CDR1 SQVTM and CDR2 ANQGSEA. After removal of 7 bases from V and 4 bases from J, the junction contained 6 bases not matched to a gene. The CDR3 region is CSGLAGGPYNEQFF. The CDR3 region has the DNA TGCAGCGGATTAGCGGGAGGGCCATACAATGAGCAGTTCTTC.

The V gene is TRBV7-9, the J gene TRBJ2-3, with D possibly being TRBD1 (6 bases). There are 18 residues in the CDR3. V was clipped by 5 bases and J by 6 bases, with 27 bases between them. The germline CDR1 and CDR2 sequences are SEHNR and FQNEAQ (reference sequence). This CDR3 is CASSNNRRRAGDYDTQYF. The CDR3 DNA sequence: TGTGCCAGCAGCAACAACCGGCGCCGGGCAGGGGATTATGATACGCAGTATTTT.

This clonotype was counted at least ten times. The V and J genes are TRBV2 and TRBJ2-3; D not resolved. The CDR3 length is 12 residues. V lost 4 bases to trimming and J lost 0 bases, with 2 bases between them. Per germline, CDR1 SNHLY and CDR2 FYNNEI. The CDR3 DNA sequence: TGTGCCAGCAGTGTGAGCACAGATACGCAGTATTTT. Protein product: CASSVSTDTQYF.

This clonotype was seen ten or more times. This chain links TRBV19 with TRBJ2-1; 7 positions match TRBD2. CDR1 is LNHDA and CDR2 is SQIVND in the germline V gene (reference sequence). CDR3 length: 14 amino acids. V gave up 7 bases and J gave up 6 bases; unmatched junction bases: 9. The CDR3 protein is CASTPSGALNEQFF. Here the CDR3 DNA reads TGTGCCAGTACCCCAAGCGGGGCACTCAATGAGCAGTTCTTC.